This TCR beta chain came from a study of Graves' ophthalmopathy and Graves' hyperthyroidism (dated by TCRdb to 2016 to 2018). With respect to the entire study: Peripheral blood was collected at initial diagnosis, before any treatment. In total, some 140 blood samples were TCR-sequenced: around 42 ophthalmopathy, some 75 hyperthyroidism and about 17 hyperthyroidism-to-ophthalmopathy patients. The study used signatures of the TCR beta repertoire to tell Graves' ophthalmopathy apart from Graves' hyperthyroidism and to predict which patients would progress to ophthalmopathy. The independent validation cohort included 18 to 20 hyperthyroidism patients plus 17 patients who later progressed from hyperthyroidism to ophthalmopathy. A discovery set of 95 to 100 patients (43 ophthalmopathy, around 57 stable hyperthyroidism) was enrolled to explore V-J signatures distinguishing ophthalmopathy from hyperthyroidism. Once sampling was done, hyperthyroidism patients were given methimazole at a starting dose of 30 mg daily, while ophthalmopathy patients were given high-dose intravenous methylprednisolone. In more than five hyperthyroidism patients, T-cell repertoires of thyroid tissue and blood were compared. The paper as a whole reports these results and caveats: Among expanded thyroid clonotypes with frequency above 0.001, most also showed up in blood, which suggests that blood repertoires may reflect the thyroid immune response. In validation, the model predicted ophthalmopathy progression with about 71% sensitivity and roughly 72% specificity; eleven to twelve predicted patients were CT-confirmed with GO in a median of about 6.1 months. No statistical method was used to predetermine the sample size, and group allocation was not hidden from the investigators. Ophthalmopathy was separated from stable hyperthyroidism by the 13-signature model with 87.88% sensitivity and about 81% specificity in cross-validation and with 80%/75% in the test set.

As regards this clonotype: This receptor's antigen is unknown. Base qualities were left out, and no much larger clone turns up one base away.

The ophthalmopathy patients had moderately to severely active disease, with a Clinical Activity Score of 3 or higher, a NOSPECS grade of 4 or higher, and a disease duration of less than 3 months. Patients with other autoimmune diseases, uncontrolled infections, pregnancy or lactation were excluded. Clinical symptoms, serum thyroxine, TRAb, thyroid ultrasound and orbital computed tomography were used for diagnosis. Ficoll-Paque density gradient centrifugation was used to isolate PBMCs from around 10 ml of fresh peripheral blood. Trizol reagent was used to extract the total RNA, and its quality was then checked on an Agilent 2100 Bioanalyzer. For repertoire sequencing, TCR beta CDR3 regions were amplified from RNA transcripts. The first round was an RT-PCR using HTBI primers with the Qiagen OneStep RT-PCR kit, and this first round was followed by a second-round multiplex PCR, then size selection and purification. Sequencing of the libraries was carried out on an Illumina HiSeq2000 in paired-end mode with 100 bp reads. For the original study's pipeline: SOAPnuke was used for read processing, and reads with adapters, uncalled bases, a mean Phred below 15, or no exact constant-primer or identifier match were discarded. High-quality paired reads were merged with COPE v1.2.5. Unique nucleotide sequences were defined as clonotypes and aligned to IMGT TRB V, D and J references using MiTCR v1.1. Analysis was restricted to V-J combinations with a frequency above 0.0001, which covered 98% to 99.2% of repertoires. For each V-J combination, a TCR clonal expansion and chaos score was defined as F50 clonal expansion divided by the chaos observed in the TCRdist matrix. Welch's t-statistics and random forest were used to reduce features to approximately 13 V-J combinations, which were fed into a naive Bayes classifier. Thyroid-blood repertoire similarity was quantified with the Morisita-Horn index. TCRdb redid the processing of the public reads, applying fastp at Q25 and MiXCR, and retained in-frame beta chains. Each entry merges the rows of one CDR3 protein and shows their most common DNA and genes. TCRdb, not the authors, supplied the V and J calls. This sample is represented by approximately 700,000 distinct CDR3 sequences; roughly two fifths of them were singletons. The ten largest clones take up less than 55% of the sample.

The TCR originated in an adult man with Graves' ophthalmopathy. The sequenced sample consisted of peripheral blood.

The nucleotide sequence reads as follows: TGTGCCAGCAGTGACCGGACAGGGAGCAATCAGCCCCAGCATTTT. Translation gives CASSDRTGSNQPQHF. The receptor chain draws on TRBV2 and TRBJ1-5; 8 bases in the middle match TRBD1. CDR1 and CDR2, looked up from the germline V gene, are SNHLY and FYNNEI. Germline trimming amounts to 3 bases on V and 1 base on J, with 2 as the count of junction bases outside the gene matches. The CDR3, from cysteine to phenylalanine, totals 15 residues. The CDR3 DNA has 45 bases and is translated from base 1.